The rows below give T cell receptor beta chains drawn from one sample of a study of shared clonotypes between healthy human individuals. Using immunoSEQ multiplex PCR, the repertoire was profiled, and TCRdb retains in-frame clones only, with some absent. The data hold 2 million or so clones, with 85% to 95% observed a single time. The specimen was naive CD8+ T cells sorted from blood. The origin of the receptors is a young man in good health. Each CDR3 is given with its conserved first and last residue. A D gene is named only where the DNA matches it firmly. Some rows mark clone size as missing; the rest say once, few, many or name a class of expanded clone.

clone_size | d_call | j_call | v_call | cdr3_aa | cdr3_nt
NA | TRBD1 | TRBJ2-7 | TRBV30 | CAGGQGYEQYF | TGTGCCGGGGGACAGGGGTACGAGCAGTACTTC
NA | NA | TRBJ2-6 | TRBV7-9 | CASTSGANVLTF | TGTGCCAGCACCTCCGGGGCCAACGTCCTGACTTTC
NA | NA | TRBJ2-5 | TRBV9 | CASSVEALGETQYF | TGTGCCAGCAGCGTAGAGGCACTCGGGGAGACCCAGTACTTC
NA | NA | TRBJ1-2 | TRBV4-1 | CASSQIGAPGYTF | TGCGCCAGCAGCCAGATTGGGGCACCTGGCTACACCTTC
NA | NA | TRBJ2-7 | TRBV7-9 | CASSFPLGGEQYF | TGTGCCAGCAGCTTTCCCCTGGGGGGCGAGCAGTACTTC
NA | NA | TRBJ2-7 | TRBV6-5 | CASSYSEGEQYF | TGTGCCAGCAGTTACTCGGAAGGCGAGCAGTACTTC
NA | TRBD1 | TRBJ1-3 | TRBV30 | CAWSQTGGGGNTIYF | TGTGCCTGGAGTCAAACAGGGGGCGGCGGAAACACCATATATTTT
NA | NA | TRBJ2-7 | TRBV7-9 | CASSSPTSYEQYF | TGTGCCAGCAGCTCCCCGACGAGCTACGAGCAGTACTTC
NA | NA | TRBJ2-7 | TRBV4-1 | CASSPSETNSYEQYF | TGCGCCAGCAGCCCAAGTGAGACAAATTCCTACGAGCAGTACTTC
NA | TRBD1 | TRBJ1-5 | TRBV5-1 | CASSLDRGRDQPQHF | TGCGCCAGCAGTCTGGACAGGGGACGTGATCAGCCCCAGCATTTT
NA | TRBD1 | TRBJ2-7 | TRBV4-1 | CASSPGTGTHEQYF | TGCGCCAGCAGCCCCGGGACAGGGACGCACGAGCAGTACTTC
NA | NA | TRBJ1-5 | TRBV30 | CAWRAYGSSSQPQHF | TGTGCCTGGAGGGCTTATGGGAGCTCAAGTCAGCCCCAGCATTTT
NA | TRBD1 | TRBJ2-7 | TRBV7-9 | CASSLMAGGYEQYF | TGTGCCAGCAGCTTAATGGCAGGGGGCTACGAGCAGTACTTC
NA | TRBD2 | TRBJ2-3 | TRBV6-1 | CASSERLAGGQTDTQYF | TGTGCCAGCAGCGAAAGACTAGCGGGGGGGCAGACAGATACGCAGTATTTT
NA | NA | TRBJ2-7 | TRBV6-5 | CASSSRGADEQYF | TGTGCCAGCAGTTCCAGGGGGGCTGACGAGCAGTACTTC
NA | NA | TRBJ2-7 | TRBV28 | CASSPSFRGYEQYF | TGTGCCAGCAGCCCAAGTTTCCGAGGCTACGAGCAGTACTTC
NA | NA | TRBJ2-5 | TRBV7-2 | CASSFDRVKGLQETQYF | TGTGCCAGCAGCTTTGACAGAGTCAAGGGCCTACAAGAGACCCAGTACTTC
few | NA | TRBJ1-2 | TRBV10-2 | CASSEGANYGYTF | TGCGCCAGCAGTGAGGGGGCTAACTATGGCTACACCTTC
NA | TRBD2 | TRBJ2-5 | TRBV7-8 | CASSLGLAGGLYQETQYF | TGTGCCAGCAGCTTAGGACTAGCGGGGGGCTTGTACCAAGAGACCCAGTACTTC
NA | NA | TRBJ1-4 | TRBV9 | CASSEKGTDNEKLFF | TGTGCCAGCAGCGAAAAGGGGACGGACAATGAAAAACTGTTTTTT
NA | TRBD2 | TRBJ2-7 | TRBV14 | CASSPREAPNEQYF | TGTGCCAGCAGCCCCCGGGAGGCCCCCAACGAGCAGTACTTC
NA | NA | TRBJ2-7 | TRBV19 | CASSMWDKYEQYF | TGTGCCAGTAGTATGTGGGACAAGTACGAGCAGTACTTC
NA | TRBD1 | TRBJ2-7 | TRBV11-2 | CASSLGAGTGYDEQYF | TGTGCCAGCAGCTTAGGAGCCGGGACAGGGTACGACGAGCAGTACTTC
NA | NA | TRBJ1-4 | TRBV27 | CASRRGGIAGKTVF | TGTGCCAGCAGGCGAGGGGGTATCGCGGGAAAAACTGTTTTT
NA | NA | TRBJ2-1 | TRBV19 | CASSQVTDEQFF | TGTGCCAGTAGTCAAGTTACCGATGAGCAGTTCTTC
NA | NA | TRBJ2-3 | TRBV7-9 | CASSPRGQDTDTQYF | TGTGCCAGCAGCCCCCGGGGACAAGACACAGATACGCAGTATTTT
NA | NA | TRBJ1-6 | TRBV4-1 | CASSQDLGIPLHF | TGCGCCAGCAGCCAAGATTTAGGGATCCCCCTCCACTTT
NA | TRBD1 | TRBJ1-1 | TRBV5-4 | CASSWGTGMNTEAFF | TGTGCCAGCAGCTGGGGGACAGGCATGAACACTGAAGCTTTCTTT
NA | NA | TRBJ2-5 | TRBV5-4 | CASSLGGAETQYF | TGTGCCAGCAGCTTGGGAGGGGCAGAGACCCAGTACTTC
NA | TRBD1 | TRBJ2-7 | TRBV9 | CASSPGQGTGSANEQYF | TGTGCCAGCAGCCCGGGACAGGGAACGGGTTCAGCAAACGAGCAGTACTTC
NA | NA | TRBJ2-7 | TRBV19 | CASSIGASVYEQYF | TGTGCCAGTAGTATAGGAGCGAGCGTGTACGAGCAGTACTTC
NA | TRBD1 | TRBJ2-3 | TRBV4-1 | CASSQAGTGGNTQYF | TGCGCCAGCAGCCAAGCGGGGACAGGTGGGAATACGCAGTATTTT
NA | NA | TRBJ2-1 | TRBV30 | CAWKWGEGEQFF | TGTGCCTGGAAGTGGGGAGAGGGTGAGCAGTTCTTC
NA | NA | TRBJ2-7 | TRBV30 | CAWSVSQGYEQYF | TGTGCCTGGAGTGTATCACAGGGCTACGAGCAGTACTTC
NA | TRBD2 | TRBJ2-7 | TRBV14 | CASSLRDYIYEQYF | TGTGCCAGCAGCCTCCGGGACTATATCTACGAGCAGTACTTC
once | TRBD2 | TRBJ2-3 | TRBV27 | CASSPEVPSGLTDTQYF | TGTGCCAGCAGCCCGGAAGTTCCTAGCGGACTCACAGATACGCAGTATTTT
NA | TRBD2 | TRBJ2-7 | TRBV5-5 | CASSLQRGGLNEQYF | TGTGCCAGCAGCCTCCAGCGGGGGGGCCTTAACGAGCAGTACTTC
NA | NA | TRBJ2-2 | TRBV6-5 | CASSYTGENTGELFF | TGTGCCAGCAGTTACACCGGGGAGAACACCGGGGAGCTGTTTTTT
NA | NA | TRBJ2-1 | TRBV19 | CASSMGTEYNEQFF | TGTGCCAGTAGTATGGGGACGGAATACAATGAGCAGTTCTTC
NA | NA | TRBJ2-3 | TRBV6-5 | CASSPANGDTQYF | TGTGCCAGCAGCCCGGCCAATGGGGATACGCAGTATTTT
NA | NA | TRBJ1-6 | TRBV28 | CASSPDPANSPLHF | TGTGCCAGCAGTCCTGACCCCGCTAATTCACCCCTCCACTTT
NA | TRBD2 | TRBJ2-3 | TRBV4-3 | CASSQSRGGTDTQYF | TGCGCCAGCAGCCAATCACGGGGGGGCACAGATACGCAGTATTTT
NA | NA | TRBJ2-3 | TRBV13 | CASSPPGYSYTDTQYF | TGTGCCAGCAGCCCCCCAGGATACTCCTACACAGATACGCAGTATTTT
NA | NA | TRBJ1-5 | TRBV18 | CASSPGVGGASNQPQHF | TGTGCCAGCTCACCAGGCGTTGGGGGGGCCAGCAATCAGCCCCAGCATTTT
NA | TRBD1 | TRBJ2-4 | TRBV7-9 | CASETDRGGLAKNIQYF | TGTGCCAGTGAAACGGACAGGGGAGGGTTGGCCAAAAACATTCAGTACTTC
NA | NA | TRBJ2-1 | TRBV9 | CASSATGYNEQFF | TGTGCCAGCAGCGCAACAGGGTACAATGAGCAGTTCTTC
NA | NA | TRBJ2-7 | TRBV5-6 | CASSLKVYFSYEQYF | TGTGCCAGCAGCTTGAAAGTCTATTTCTCCTACGAGCAGTACTTC
NA | NA | TRBJ2-7 | TRBV4-3 | CASSQEEGRGSYEQYF | TGCGCCAGCAGCCAAGAAGAGGGTCGGGGCTCCTACGAGCAGTACTTC
NA | NA | TRBJ1-1 | TRBV4-1 | CASSQGPATEAFF | TGCGCCAGCAGCCAAGGACCGGCTACTGAAGCTTTCTTT
few | TRBD2 | TRBJ2-1 | TRBV5-1 | CASSYGLAGNNEQFF | TGCGCCAGCAGCTACGGACTAGCGGGAAACAATGAGCAGTTCTTC